Here is one TCR beta chain with its context. The sample holds a few counts of this clone. The antigen it recognizes is unknown. Base qualities are missing; no much larger clone stands one base away. The data were obtained in a study of blood T cell repertoires in COVID-19 (dated by TCRdb to 2020 to 2021). Broadly, across the study: The collaborator samples originated in the United States, Italy and Spain and spanned the acute and convalescent phases of COVID-19. The material from the prospective study consisted of cDNA or gDNA derived from T cells, B-cell-depleted T cells, or PBMCs. Samples came from the ongoing ImmuneRACE study (first 160 participants) plus 1,254 subjects from 6 global collaborators. Subjects who had been exposed to COVID-19, were actively infected with it, or had recovered from it provided the deeply sampled blood TCRbeta repertoires that made up the dataset. Sample metadata almost always included a de-identified subject ID, COVID-19 status, age in years and sex. The repertoires were released in a freely available public database intended as a resource for research on the immune response to SARS-CoV-2. Where available, HLA class I and class II types were obtained from metadata supplied by the sample provider rather than from assay-based typing. What the research found in general, with its limitations: The quantity of clinical and demographic metadata differed by source and by participant and was supplied without curation.

The collaborating institutions used their own protocols to collect whole blood in K2EDTA tubes. For TCRbeta analysis, collaborator samples were shipped as frozen whole blood, as isolated PBMCs, or as DNA extracted from either sample type. The junction shows trimming of 3 bases on V and 1 base on J, plus 15 bases between the germline ends. Per the germline V gene (reference sequence), LNHDA is the CDR1 and SQIVND is the CDR2. The CDR3 covers 17 residues, taking in both the cysteine and the phenylalanine. Only CDR3 DNA is held: 51 bases, read in frame from base 1. TCRbeta CDR3 regions were amplified from genomic DNA by means of the immunoSEQ Assay, a bias-controlled multiplex PCR. In the source study's methods: The number of nucleated cells in each sample was estimated from the amplification of reference gene primers within the assay. To quantify the absolute abundance of each unique TCRbeta CDR3 rearrangement, sequence reads were collapsed and filtered. For each sample, productive Simpson clonality was calculated by taking the square root of Simpson's diversity index across productive rearrangements. Held by TCRdb, this immuneACCESS table contains in-frame sequences only and omits some clones. Under half of the omission traces to an unresolved V gene where checked; the cause of the rest is unknown. For V, J and clone size, that table is used; D and trimming come from the DNA. The sample yields 95,000 to 150,000 clones; 60% to 85% were counted once. Of the sample, more than 0.75% falls within the top ten clones.

This sequence uses TRBV19 and TRBJ2-2; a tentative D match to TRBD1 spans 6 bases. Material for sequencing was peripheral blood. The source is a human donor with acute or convalescent COVID-19. The donor label of this sample is uncertain. The DNA sequence is TGTGCCAGTAGTATTCTGGGGCAGGGGAGGAACACCGGGGAGCTGTTTTTT. Its translation is CASSILGQGRNTGELFF.